These 21 T cell receptor beta chains originate from one sample sequenced in a study of control samples from healthy donors and cancer patients (TCRdb year 2020). The library relied on the immunoSEQ multiplex PCR assay. The immuneACCESS repertoire file appears here via TCRdb, limited to in-frame rearrangements. These files lack a portion of the clones; in checked studies, under half of the deficit traces to unresolved V genes, and the cause of the others is not known. Present in this sample are around 99,000 clones, just over 90% of which were seen just once. The leading ten clones occupy approximately 4% of the sample. Sequences were obtained from blood. The receptors shown here come from a human donor in good health. The donor label of this sample is uncertain.

The chain joins TRBV5-6 to TRBJ1-2; TRBD1 agrees at 10 bases. The CDR3 sequence is 14 residues long. The V gene end was trimmed by 5 bases and the J gene end by 0 bases; junction bases not matched to a gene: 1. Germline values: CDR1 SGHDT, CDR2 YYEEEE. The CDR3 DNA sequence: TGTGCCAGCAGGGGACAGGGGACTAACTATGGCTACACCTTC. Its protein is CASRGQGTNYGYTF.

The genes are TRBV9 and TRBJ2-1; D is perhaps TRBD1 or TRBD2 (5 bases each). Looked up from germline, CDR1 is SGDLS and CDR2 is YYNGEE. Trimming shortened V by 0 bases and J by 5 bases, and 12 bases separated the two germline ends. This CDR3 has 15 amino acids. The CDR3 nucleotides read TGTGCCAGCAGCGTAGCTTTGGGACGAAACAATGAGCAGTTCTTC. Its protein product is CASSVALGRNNEQFF.

This clone was seen just once. The chain is built from TRBV5-1 and TRBJ2-1; TRBD1 matches at 7 bases. The V gene end was trimmed by 8 bases and the J gene end by 2 bases; junction bases not matched to a gene: 13. The CDR3 consists of 16 residues. Germline CDR1 and CDR2: SGHRS and YFSETQ. The CDR3 protein is CASSSETGPPYNEQFF. DNA of the CDR3: TGCGCCAGTTCTTCCGAGACAGGGCCCCCCTACAATGAGCAGTTCTTC.

The CDR3 spells CASSNDRGPSTEAFF. For the CDR3, the DNA is TGTGCCAGCAGTAATGACAGGGGGCCGAGCACTGAAGCTTTCTTT. The V and J genes are TRBV25-1 and TRBJ1-1; 10 nucleotides align to TRBD1. V was clipped by 5 bases and J by 4 bases; unmatched bases: 7. The CDR3 sequence is 15 residues long. From germline, CDR1 is MGHDK and CDR2 SYGVNS.

V usage is TRBV7-9 and J usage is TRBJ2-5; weak D call: TRBD2 (5 bases). Germline CDR1 SEHNR, CDR2 FQNEAQ (reference sequence). Trimming shortened V by 6 bases and J by 2 bases, and 19 bases separated the two germline ends. The CDR3 has 16 residues. CDR3 residues: CASSIKRASFQETQYF. The DNA of the CDR3 is TGTGCCAGCAGTATAAAGAGGGCTAGCTTTCAAGAGACCCAGTACTTC.

V and J are TRBV7-9 and TRBJ1-5; the D is unclear. Germline V CDR1 and CDR2: SEHNR, FQNEAQ (reference sequence). Trimming cost V 6 bases and J 3 bases, with 12 bases left between them. The CDR3 consists of 14 residues. DNA for the CDR3: TGTGCCAGCAGGTCTGAAGGTCTCAATCAGCCCCAGCATTTT. It encodes CASRSEGLNQPQHF.

The CDR3 nucleotides read TGTGCCAGCAGTTTCGGATCTAATGAAAAACTGTTTTTT. Amino acids: CASSFGSNEKLFF. The chain joins TRBV6-5 to TRBJ1-4; D ambiguous. This CDR3 is built from 13 residues. In germline, CDR1 is MNHEY, CDR2 SVGAGI. Trimming removed 4 bases from V and 3 bases from J, with 6 bases in between.

The chain joins TRBV18 to TRBJ1-1; perhaps TRBD1 as D (5 bases). Germline CDR1 is KGHSH and CDR2 is LQKENI. The CDR3 has 14 residues. Trimming shortened V by 1 base and J by 1 base, and 7 bases separated the two germline ends. The CDR3 nucleotides are TGTGCCAGCTCACCACGGACACCGAACACTGAAGCTTTCTTT. Translating gives CASSPRTPNTEAFF.

This rearrangement joins TRBV9 to TRBJ1-2; no definite D call. The CDR3 consists of 12 residues. Germline CDR1 is SGDLS and CDR2 is YYNGEE. Trimming stripped 4 bases from V and 8 bases from J, with 12 bases between. The CDR3 DNA is TGTGCCAGCAGCTCGCAGAAGGGAGGCTACACCTTC. This encodes CASSSQKGGYTF.

The chain employs TRBV27 and TRBJ1-5; D unclear. Between the trimmed V and J ends, which lost 6 bases and 0 bases, there was a span of 9 bases. CDR1 MNHEY and CDR2 SMNVEV come from the germline V gene (reference sequence). CDR3 length: 14 amino acids. CDR3 coding DNA: TGTGCCAGCAGGGGCGCAGTTAGCAATCAGCCCCAGCATTTT. Encoded protein: CASRGAVSNQPQHF.

The chain carries TRBV7-3 and TRBJ2-5, with 8 bases identical to TRBD2. The CDR3 contains 13 residues. The V gene end was trimmed by 5 bases and the J gene end by 7 bases; junction bases not matched to a gene: 6. The V gene's germline CDR1 is SGHTA and CDR2 FQGTGA. CDR3 DNA: TGTGCCAGCAGCCCCCGTCGGGGGGGGACCCAGTACTTC. The encoded protein is CASSPRRGGTQYF.

A note on this clone: One end of the junction does not line up with germline, which may come from a read error. CDR3 in DNA: TGTGCCAGTAGTCTCCGGGACTATTTGGCCTTT. Translating gives CASSLRDYLAF. J is TRBJ2-3 and V is TRBV19, with 7 bases matching TRBD2. The CDR3 sequence is 11 residues long. CDR1 and CDR2 from the germline V gene are LNHDA and SQIVND (reference sequence).

The V and J genes are TRBV5-6 and TRBJ2-5, with TRBD2 matching over 7 bases. With V trimmed by 0 bases and J by 0 bases, 2 bases remained unmatched. The V gene's germline CDR1 is SGHDT and CDR2 YYEEEE. CDR3 length equals 15 residues. For the CDR3, the DNA is TGTGCCAGCAGCTTGGGGGACTACGACCAAGAGACCCAGTACTTC. Translated: CASSLGDYDQETQYF. Based on the CDR3 plus reference TRBV5-6 and TRBJ2-5, the full variable domain is DAGVTQSPTHLIKTRGQQVTLRCSPKSGHDTVSWYQQALGQGPQFIFQYYEEEERQRGNFPDRFSGHQFPNYSSELNVNALLLGDSALYLCASSLGDYDQETQYFGPGTRLLVL.

The chain uses TRBV6-2 or TRBV6-3 and TRBJ2-1; D is ambiguous. There are 16 residues in the CDR3. From germline, CDR1 is MNHEY and CDR2 SVGEGT. V was shortened by 0 bases and J by 5 bases, with 14 bases between the two germline ends. CDR3 nucleotides: TGTGCCAGCAGTTACTCGGAATCCCAGGCCGACAATGAGCAGTTCTTC. Encoded protein: CASSYSESQADNEQFF.

V usage is TRBV5-5 and J usage is TRBJ2-3; D unclear. The CDR3 totals 16 residues. V was cut by 2 bases and J by 6 bases, with 19 bases left in between. Germline CDR1 SGHKS, CDR2 YYEKEE (reference sequence). CDR3: CASSLFLRAFRDTQYF. The DNA of the CDR3 is TGTGCCAGCAGCTTATTCTTGAGAGCGTTCCGCGATACGCAGTATTTT.

The chain combines TRBV2 with TRBJ2-3; D is uncertain. The CDR3 runs to 14 residues. CDR1 and CDR2 (germline): SNHLY, FYNNEI. The ends were cut back, 2 bases at V and 1 base at J, with 7 bases in the middle. The CDR3 is CASSEYSRTDTQYF. Here the CDR3 DNA reads TGTGCCAGCAGTGAATATTCCCGCACAGATACGCAGTATTTT. The entire variable domain, with the rest obtained from reference TRBV2 and TRBJ2-3, is as follows: EPEVTQTPSHQVTQMGQEVILRCVPISNHLYFYWYRQILGQKVEFLVSFYNNEISEKSEIFDDQFSVERPDGSNFTLKIRSTKLEDSAMYFCASSEYSRTDTQYFGPGTRLTVL.

V gene TRBV19 combines with J gene TRBJ1-3; D gene uncertain. Germline CDR1 is LNHDA and CDR2 is SQIVND (reference sequence). Trimming cost V 7 bases and J 2 bases, with 9 bases left between them. This CDR3 comprises 13 residues. As DNA, the CDR3 is TGTGCCAGTACGTACAAGGCTGGAAACACCATATATTTT. This encodes CASTYKAGNTIYF. The full variable domain, completed using reference TRBV19 and TRBJ1-3, is DGGITQSPKYLFRKEGQNVTLSCEQNLNHDAMYWYRQDPGQGLRLIYYSQIVNDFQKGDIAEGYSVSREKKESFPLTVTSAQKNPTAFYLCASTYKAGNTIYFGEGSWLTVV.

The chain carries TRBV5-1 and TRBJ2-7; 13 bases are shared with TRBD2. After removal of 0 bases from V and 5 bases from J, the junction contained 2 bases not matched to a gene. Germline V gives CDR1 SGHRS, CDR2 YFSETQ. CDR3 length equals 15 residues. CDR3: CASSLAGTSGDEQYF. For the CDR3, the DNA is TGCGCCAGCAGCTTGGCCGGGACTAGCGGGGACGAGCAGTACTTC.

The chain has TRBV19 and TRBJ1-5, with D possibly being TRBD1 (6 bases). The CDR3 contains 15 residues. The V end lost 2 bases, the J end lost 6 bases, and 14 bases lay between the germline ends. Germline assignment: CDR1 LNHDA and CDR2 SQIVND (reference sequence). The CDR3 region has the DNA TGTGCCAGTAGTATAACAGATACAGGGTTTCAGCCCCAGCATTTT. It encodes CASSITDTGFQPQHF. The whole variable domain, remainder taken from reference TRBV19 and TRBJ1-5, is DGGITQSPKYLFRKEGQNVTLSCEQNLNHDAMYWYRQDPGQGLRLIYYSQIVNDFQKGDIAEGYSVSREKKESFPLTVTSAQKNPTAFYLCASSITDTGFQPQHFGDGTRLSIL.

This clone has only a few counts. The chain has TRBV7-9 and TRBJ1-1; D uncertain. The CDR3 runs to 12 residues. Germline V gene lookup returns CDR1 SEHNR and CDR2 FQNEAQ (reference sequence). The V end lost 6 bases, the J end lost 7 bases, and 12 bases lay between the germline ends. CDR3 sequence reads: CASSLRRYEAFF. The CDR3 DNA reads TGTGCCAGCAGTCTAAGGCGGTATGAAGCTTTCTTT.

The chain has TRBV19 and TRBJ2-1; D is possibly TRBD1 (6 bases). Germline-derived CDR1 and CDR2 are LNHDA and SQIVND (reference sequence). Deletions cut 6 bases from V and 9 bases from J, with 12 bases between. This CDR3 is 12 amino acids long. The CDR3, as DNA: TGTGCCAGTAGCACACAGGGTTTTGAGCAGTTCTTC. It encodes CASSTQGFEQFF.